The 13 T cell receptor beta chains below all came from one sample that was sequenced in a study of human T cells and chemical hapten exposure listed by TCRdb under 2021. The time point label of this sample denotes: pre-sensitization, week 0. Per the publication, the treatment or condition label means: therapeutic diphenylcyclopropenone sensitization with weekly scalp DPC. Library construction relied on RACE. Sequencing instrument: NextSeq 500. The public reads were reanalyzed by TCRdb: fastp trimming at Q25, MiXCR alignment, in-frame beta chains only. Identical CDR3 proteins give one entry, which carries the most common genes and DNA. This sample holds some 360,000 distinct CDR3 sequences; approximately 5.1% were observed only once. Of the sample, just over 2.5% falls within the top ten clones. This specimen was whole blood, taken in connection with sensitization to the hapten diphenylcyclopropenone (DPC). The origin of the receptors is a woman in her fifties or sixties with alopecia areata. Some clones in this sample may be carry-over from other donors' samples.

CDR3 bases: TGTGCCAGCAGCCCAGGGACAGGGAAAGGGGCAACTAATGAAAAACTGTTTTTT. Its protein is CASSPGTGKGATNEKLFF. The chain uses TRBV7-2 and TRBJ1-4, with 9 bases identical to TRBD1. The germline CDR1 and CDR2 sequences are SGHTA and FQGNSA. With 5 bases clipped from V and 0 bases from J, the junction kept 10 bases outside the gene matches. The CDR3 loop spans 18 amino acids.

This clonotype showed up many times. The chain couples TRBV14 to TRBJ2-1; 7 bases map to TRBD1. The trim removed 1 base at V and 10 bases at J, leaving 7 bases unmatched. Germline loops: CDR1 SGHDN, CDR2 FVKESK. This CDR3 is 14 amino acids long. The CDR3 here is CASSQARTGSEQFF. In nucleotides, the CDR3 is TGTGCCAGCAGCCAAGCGAGGACAGGTAGCGAGCAGTTCTTC.

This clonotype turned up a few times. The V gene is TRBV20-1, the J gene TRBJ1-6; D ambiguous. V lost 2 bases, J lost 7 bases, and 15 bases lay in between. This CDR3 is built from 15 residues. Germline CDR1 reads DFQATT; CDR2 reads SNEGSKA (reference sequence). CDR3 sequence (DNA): TGCAGTGCTAGATCTTCTGCGTCGCCAAATTCACCCCTCCACTTT. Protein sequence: CSARSSASPNSPLHF.

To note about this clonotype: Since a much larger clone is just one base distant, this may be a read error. The CDR3 nucleotides are TGTGCCAGCAGTCTCGGCGGCACGAAGACTGAAGCTTTCTTT. This translates into CASSLGGTKTEAFF. The chain combines TRBV27 with TRBJ1-1; D is undetermined. CDR3 length equals 14 residues. The V and J ends lost 5 bases and 5 bases respectively, with 15 bases between them. From germline, CDR1 is MNHEY and CDR2 SMNVEV (reference sequence).

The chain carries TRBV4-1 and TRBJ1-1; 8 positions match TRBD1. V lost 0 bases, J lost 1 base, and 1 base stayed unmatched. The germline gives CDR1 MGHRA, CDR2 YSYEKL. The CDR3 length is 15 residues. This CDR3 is CASSQDGQGNTEAFF. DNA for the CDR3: TGCGCCAGCAGCCAAGATGGACAGGGGAACACTGAAGCTTTCTTT.

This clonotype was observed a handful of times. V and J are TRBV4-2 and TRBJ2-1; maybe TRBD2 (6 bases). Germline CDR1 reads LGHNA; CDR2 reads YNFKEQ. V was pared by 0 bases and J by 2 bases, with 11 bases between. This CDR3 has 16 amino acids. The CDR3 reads CASSQDLGGTYNEQFF. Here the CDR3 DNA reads TGTGCCAGCAGCCAAGATCTAGGAGGGACCTACAATGAGCAGTTCTTC.

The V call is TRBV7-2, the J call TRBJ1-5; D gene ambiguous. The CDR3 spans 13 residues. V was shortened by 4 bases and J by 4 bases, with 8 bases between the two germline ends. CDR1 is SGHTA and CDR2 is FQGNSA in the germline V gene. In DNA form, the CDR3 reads TGTGCCAGCAGCTACACTAGAAATCAGCCCCAGCATTTT. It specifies CASSYTRNQPQHF.

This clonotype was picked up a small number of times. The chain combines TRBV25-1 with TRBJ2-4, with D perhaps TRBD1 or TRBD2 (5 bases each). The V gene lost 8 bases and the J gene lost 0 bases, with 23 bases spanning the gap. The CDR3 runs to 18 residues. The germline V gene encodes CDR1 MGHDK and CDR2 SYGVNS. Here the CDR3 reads CASPPRGGADLAKNIQYF. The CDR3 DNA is TGTGCCAGCCCCCCCCGGGGCGGAGCCGATCTAGCCAAAAACATTCAGTACTTC. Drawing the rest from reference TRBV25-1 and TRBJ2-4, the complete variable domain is EADIYQTPRYLVIGTGKKITLECSQTMGHDKMYWYQQDPGMELHLIHYSYGVNSTEKGDLSSESTVSRIRTEHFPLTLESARPSHTSQYLCASPPRGGADLAKNIQYFGAGTRLSVL.

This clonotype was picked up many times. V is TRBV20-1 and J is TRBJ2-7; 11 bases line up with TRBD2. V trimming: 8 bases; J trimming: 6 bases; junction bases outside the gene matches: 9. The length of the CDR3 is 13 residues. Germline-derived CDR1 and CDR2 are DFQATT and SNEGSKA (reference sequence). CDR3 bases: TGCAGTCCCTTAGCGGGAGGGCCCAGCGAGCAGTACTTC. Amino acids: CSPLAGGPSEQYF.

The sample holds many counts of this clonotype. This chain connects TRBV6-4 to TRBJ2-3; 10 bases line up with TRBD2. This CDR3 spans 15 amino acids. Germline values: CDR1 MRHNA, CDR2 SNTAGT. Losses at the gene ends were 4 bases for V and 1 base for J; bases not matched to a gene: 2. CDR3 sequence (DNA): TGTGCCAGCAGTGGGCTAGCGGGGGGCACAGATACGCAGTATTTT. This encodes CASSGLAGGTDTQYF.

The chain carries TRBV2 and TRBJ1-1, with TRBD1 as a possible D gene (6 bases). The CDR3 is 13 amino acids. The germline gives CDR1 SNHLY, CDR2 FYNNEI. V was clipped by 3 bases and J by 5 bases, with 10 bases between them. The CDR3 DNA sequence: TGTGCCAGCAGTGAGAAGAGGGGGACTGAAGCTTTCTTT. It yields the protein CASSEKRGTEAFF.

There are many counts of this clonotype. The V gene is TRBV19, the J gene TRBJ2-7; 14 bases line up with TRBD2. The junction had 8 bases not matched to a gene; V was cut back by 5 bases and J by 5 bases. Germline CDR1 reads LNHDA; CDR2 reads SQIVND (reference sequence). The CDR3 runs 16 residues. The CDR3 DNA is TGTGCCAGTAGTGGGACTAGCGGGGGTCTTCGCCACGAGCAGTACTTC. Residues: CASSGTSGGLRHEQYF.

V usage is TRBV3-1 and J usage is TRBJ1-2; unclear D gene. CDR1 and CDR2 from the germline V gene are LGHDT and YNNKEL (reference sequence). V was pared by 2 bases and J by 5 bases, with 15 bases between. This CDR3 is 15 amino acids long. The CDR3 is CASSQRKYGRYGYTF. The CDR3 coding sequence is TGTGCCAGCAGCCAACGAAAATATGGAAGATATGGCTACACCTTC. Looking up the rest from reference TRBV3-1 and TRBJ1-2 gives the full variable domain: DTAVSQTPKYLVTQMGNDKSIKCEQNLGHDTMYWYKQDSKKFLKIMFSYNNKELIINETVPNRFSPKSPDKAHLNLHINSLELGDSAVYFCASSQRKYGRYGYTFGSGTRLTVV.